These 30 T cell receptor beta chains originate from one sample sequenced in a study of identical twins. TCRdb re-called the 5' RACE reads through MiXCR, storing one row per CDR3 protein. The table shows roughly 770,000 distinct CDR3 sequences, with 18% occurring only once. The sample also formed part of further work on T cells expressing NK-cell markers.

Sequenced material: PBMCs. These receptors all come from a young woman in good health.

V gene TRBV12-3 or TRBV12-4 combines with J gene TRBJ2-3; D gene unclear. V lost 3 bases and J 4 bases, leaving 11 bases between the germline ends. This CDR3 contains 14 residues. CDR3 coding DNA: TGTGCCAGCAGTTTGGCCTATGTCCCAGATACGCAGTATTTT. This gives the protein CASSLAYVPDTQYF.

This clonotype has at least ten counts. The CDR3: CASSRGLATAEQYF. CDR3 nucleotides: TGTGCCAGCAGCAGGGGACTAGCAACTGCCGAGCAGTACTTC. The chain uses TRBV7-9 and TRBJ2-7; TRBD2 aligns across 9 bases. The germline gives CDR1 SEHNR, CDR2 FQNEAQ (reference sequence). After removal of 5 bases from V and 6 bases from J, the junction contained 8 bases not matched to a gene. The CDR3 sequence is 14 residues long. The full variable domain, its missing parts supplied by reference TRBV7-9 and TRBJ2-7, is DTGVSQNPRHKITKRGQNVTFRCDPISEHNRLYWYRQTLGQGPEFLTYFQNEAQLEKSRLLSDRFSAERPKGSFSTLEIQRTEQGDSAMYLCASSRGLATAEQYFGPGTRLTVT.

V is TRBV5-1 and J is TRBJ2-5, with D perhaps being TRBD1 or TRBD2 (5 bases each). The CDR3 loop spans 14 amino acids. Trimming pared 4 bases from V and 5 bases from J, leaving 15 bases between. CDR1 and CDR2 (germline): SGHRS, YFSETQ. In nucleotides, the CDR3 is TGCGCCAGCAGCAGGAGGCCAGGGCAGGAGACCCAGTACTTC. Its translation is CASSRRPGQETQYF.

This clonotype was found a few times. The chain combines TRBV29-1 with TRBJ1-1; D is perhaps TRBD1 (6 bases). The CDR3 extends over 13 amino acids. Trimming pared 1 base from V and 6 bases from J, leaving 12 bases between. Germline CDR1 and CDR2: SQVTM and ANQGSEA. The CDR3 protein is CSVEGQGIPEAFF. In nucleotides, the CDR3 is TGCAGCGTTGAAGGGCAGGGGATCCCTGAAGCTTTCTTT.

The chain recombines TRBV20-1 with TRBJ1-6; 7 bases align to TRBD1. This CDR3 spans 13 amino acids. With V trimmed by 4 bases and J by 5 bases, 2 bases remained unmatched. CDR1 is DFQATT and CDR2 is SNEGSKA in the germline V gene (reference sequence). CDR3 nucleotide sequence: TGCAGTGCTATACAGGGGAATAATTCACCCCTCCACTTT. This codes for CSAIQGNNSPLHF.

The table lists this clonotype with a few counts. The chain links TRBV24-1 to TRBJ2-1; D ambiguous. The CDR3 runs 13 residues. CDR1 is KGHDR and CDR2 is SFDVKD in the germline V gene. V was clipped by 2 bases and J by 4 bases, with 5 bases between them. CDR3 bases: TGTGCCACCAGTGATTCATTTTACAATGAGCAGTTCTTC. Protein sequence: CATSDSFYNEQFF.

This chain uses TRBV12-3 or TRBV12-4 with TRBJ1-2; D gene ambiguous. The CDR3 contains 13 residues. V lost 5 bases and J lost 8, with 15 bases in between. The DNA for the CDR3 is TGTGCCAGCAGTCCCGGGGAATTTCAGGGCTACACCTTC. Translation gives CASSPGEFQGYTF.

The chain uses TRBV4-1 and TRBJ2-7, with D possibly matching TRBD2 (5 bases). The CDR3 has 16 residues. V was trimmed by 1 base and J by 1 base, leaving 14 bases between them. Germline CDR1 is MGHRA and CDR2 is YSYEKL. CDR3 nucleotide sequence: TGCGCCAGCAGCCAAGTCGTTTCGACGGGATCCTACGAGCAGTACTTC. Amino acid sequence: CASSQVVSTGSYEQYF.

This clonotype appeared a few times. The chain links TRBV29-1 to TRBJ1-5, with a tentative D call TRBD1 (6 bases). Germline V CDR1 and CDR2: SQVTM, ANQGSEA. Between the trimmed V and J ends, which lost 8 bases and 4 bases, there was a span of 15 bases. The CDR3 totals 13 residues. Written as DNA, the CDR3 is TGCAGCCACAGTGGGGGGCGGAATCAGCCCCAGCATTTT. Its protein is CSHSGGRNQPQHF.

This clonotype was detected a few times. The chain uses TRBV5-1 and TRBJ2-6, with 7 positions matching TRBD1. CDR1 is SGHRS and CDR2 is YFSETQ in the germline V gene. The CDR3 is made up of 14 amino acids. After removal of 5 bases from V and 2 bases from J, the junction contained 1 base not matched to a gene. The CDR3 is CASRTGTGANVLTF. CDR3 sequence (DNA): TGCGCCAGCAGGACAGGGACTGGGGCCAACGTCCTGACTTTC.

The chain carries TRBV2 and TRBJ1-1; possibly TRBD1 for D (5 bases). Germline V gene sequence: CDR1 SNHLY, CDR2 FYNNEI. The CDR3 runs to 12 residues. The CDR3 nucleotides read TGTGCTAAGGTGGTTAGGGGTCCTGAAGCTTTCTTT. It translates to CAKVVRGPEAFF.

This rearrangement joins TRBV29-1 to TRBJ2-1; D not certain. CDR3 length equals 14 residues. Germline V gene data show CDR1 as SQVTM and CDR2 as ANQGSEA. Trimming took off 6 bases at V and 0 bases at J, with 12 bases between the two ends. CDR3 loop: CSVLRGASYNEQFF. CDR3 coding DNA: TGCAGCGTCCTACGCGGTGCCTCCTACAATGAGCAGTTCTTC.

The rearrangement links TRBV7-9 to TRBJ1-1; perhaps TRBD1 as D (6 bases). CDR3 length: 14 amino acids. Germline values: CDR1 SEHNR, CDR2 FQNEAQ (reference sequence). Deletions cut 2 bases from V and 1 base from J, with 8 bases between. The CDR3 here is CASSLRDKNTEAFF. CDR3 nucleotide sequence: TGTGCCAGCAGCTTAAGGGACAAGAACACTGAAGCTTTCTTT. Together with reference TRBV7-9 and TRBJ1-1, the CDR3 gives the full variable domain: DTGVSQNPRHKITKRGQNVTFRCDPISEHNRLYWYRQTLGQGPEFLTYFQNEAQLEKSRLLSDRFSAERPKGSFSTLEIQRTEQGDSAMYLCASSLRDKNTEAFFGQGTRLTVV.

The chain links TRBV20-1 to TRBJ2-5; no definite D call. Germline-derived CDR1 and CDR2 are DFQATT and SNEGSKA (reference sequence). Trimming stripped 5 bases from V and 0 bases from J, with 19 bases between. The CDR3 runs to 16 residues. CDR3: CSALPTDPPYQETQYF. The CDR3, as DNA: TGCAGTGCTCTCCCAACGGACCCACCGTACCAAGAGACCCAGTACTTC.

This clonotype appeared once. The chain uses TRBV3-1 and TRBJ2-1; TRBD2 matches at 10 bases. Trimming at V came to 10 bases and at J to 10 bases, leaving 7 bases not matched to a gene. Germline CDR1 is LGHDT and CDR2 is YNNKEL (reference sequence). The CDR3 extends over 12 amino acids. The CDR3 loop is CATERGGWEQFF. The CDR3 bases are TGTGCCACAGAGCGGGGGGGCTGGGAGCAGTTCTTC.

The V gene is TRBV6-5, the J gene TRBJ2-7; possibly TRBD1 for D (7 bases). Per the germline V gene, CDR1 is MNHEY and CDR2 is SVGAGI. The V end was cut by 0 bases, the J end by 3 bases, with 15 bases between. The CDR3 sequence is 16 residues long. CDR3 sequence: CASSYSAGQKDYEQYF. DNA of the CDR3: TGTGCCAGCAGTTACTCCGCGGGACAGAAGGACTACGAGCAGTACTTC.

Only a few counts were recorded for this clonotype. CDR3 residues: CASSGLTGVMNEQFF. CDR3 in DNA: TGCGCCAGCAGCGGTTTGACAGGGGTTATGAATGAGCAGTTCTTC. V and J are TRBV5-1 and TRBJ2-1; TRBD1 matches 8 bases. The CDR3 is made up of 15 amino acids. Germline V lookup: CDR1 SGHRS, CDR2 YFSETQ. Trimming took 4 bases from V and 7 from J; bases not matched to a gene: 10.

The chain has TRBV19 and TRBJ2-1, with 7 bases aligning to TRBD2. Germline V CDR1 and CDR2: LNHDA, SQIVND (reference sequence). V lost 5 bases, J lost 4 bases, and 8 bases stayed unmatched. The CDR3 extends over 15 amino acids. CDR3 sequence reads: CASSSVSGVYNEQFF. The CDR3 bases are TGTGCCAGTAGTTCTGTAAGCGGGGTATACAATGAGCAGTTCTTC.

The rearrangement links TRBV9 to TRBJ2-7; TRBD1 matches at 8 bases. The trim removed 3 bases at V and 7 bases at J, leaving 9 bases unmatched. Germline V lookup: CDR1 SGDLS, CDR2 YYNGEE. CDR3 length: 14 amino acids. The CDR3 DNA reads as TGTGCCAGCAGCGCAACCAGGAACAGGGGGGAGCAGTACTTC. It codes for CASSATRNRGEQYF.

In this sample, this clonotype turned up a few times. The J gene is TRBJ2-2, the V gene TRBV29-1; D perhaps matches TRBD2 (7 bases). The ends were cut back, 6 bases at V and 0 bases at J, with 14 bases in the middle. Germline-derived CDR1 and CDR2 are SQVTM and ANQGSEA. This CDR3 is built from 15 residues. CDR3 amino acids: CSVGGPTANTGELFF. In DNA, the CDR3 is TGCAGCGTGGGGGGGCCGACAGCGAACACCGGGGAGCTGTTTTTT.

This chain joins TRBV12-5 and TRBJ2-3; no firm D call. Germline-derived CDR1 and CDR2 are LGHNT and FRNRAP. The germline V and J ends were trimmed by 6 bases and 0 bases, with 13 bases remaining between them. This CDR3 contains 15 residues. CDR3 DNA sequence: TGTGCTAGTGGCCGAGGAGTTACTAGCACAGATACGCAGTATTTT. Translation gives CASGRGVTSTDTQYF.

This clonotype has a handful of counts. The chain combines TRBV7-9 with TRBJ1-4; TRBD1 might be the D (5 bases). The CDR3 totals 15 residues. V gave up 0 bases and J gave up 3 bases, with 8 bases separating them. CDR1 SEHNR and CDR2 FQNEAQ come from the germline V gene (reference sequence). This CDR3 reads CASSLAGQPNEKLFF. CDR3 DNA: TGTGCCAGCAGCTTAGCGGGGCAGCCTAATGAAAAACTGTTTTTT.

This clonotype was detected only a few times. V gene TRBV12-3 or TRBV12-4 combines with J gene TRBJ2-4; D perhaps matches TRBD1 (6 bases). V lost 2 bases and J 15 bases, leaving 11 bases between the germline ends. CDR3 length: 11 amino acids. DNA of the CDR3: TGTGCCAGCAGTTTAACGACAGGACGGTACTTC. This gives the protein CASSLTTGRYF.

In its sample, this clonotype was seen a few times. The chain employs TRBV9 and TRBJ1-2; D is undetermined. This CDR3 has 14 residues. V lost 4 bases and J 3 bases, leaving 13 bases between the germline ends. CDR1 is SGDLS and CDR2 is YYNGEE in the germline V gene. Here the CDR3 DNA reads TGTGCCAGCAGCATTGACAACAGCGACTATGGCTACACCTTC. Its protein product is CASSIDNSDYGYTF.

This chain uses TRBV5-5 with TRBJ2-1, with 11 bases matching TRBD2. V dropped 4 bases and J dropped 4; count of bases not matched to a gene: 10. Germline V gene sequence: CDR1 SGHKS, CDR2 YYEKEE (reference sequence). The CDR3 is made up of 17 amino acids. Written as DNA, the CDR3 is TGTGCCAGCAGCCCGAGGTTAGCGGGAGGGCCTTACAATGAGCAGTTCTTC. It codes for CASSPRLAGGPYNEQFF.

The chain joins TRBV3-1 to TRBJ2-1; 13 bases are a match to TRBD2. This CDR3 region has 18 residues. After removal of 5 bases from V and 5 bases from J, the junction contained 12 bases not matched to a gene. The V gene's germline CDR1 is LGHDT and CDR2 YNNKEL (reference sequence). The CDR3 coding sequence is TGTGCCAGCAGCTCCGGACTAGCGGGAGTTCCCCTGAACAATGAGCAGTTCTTC. Encoded protein: CASSSGLAGVPLNNEQFF.

This clonotype was seen a few times. The V gene is TRBV9, the J gene TRBJ1-4; 8 nucleotides line up with TRBD1. The V gene's germline CDR1 is SGDLS and CDR2 YYNGEE. V lost 3 bases, J lost 8 bases, and 9 bases stayed unmatched. This CDR3 comprises 15 residues. The CDR3 DNA is TGTGCCAGCAGCGCCGAGGACAGGGTAAACGAAAAACTGTTTTTT. Its protein product is CASSAEDRVNEKLFF.

This chain links TRBV20-1 with TRBJ2-1, with 9 positions matching TRBD2. From germline, CDR1 is DFQATT and CDR2 SNEGSKA (reference sequence). The J segment lost 7 bases and the V segment lost 5 bases, leaving 6 bases of the junction unmatched. The CDR3 length is 13 residues. The CDR3 here is CSAPAAGGNEQFF. The CDR3 nucleotides read TGCAGTGCTCCGGCCGCGGGGGGGAATGAGCAGTTCTTC.

V is TRBV5-1 and J is TRBJ2-1, with TRBD2 matching over 8 bases. The CDR3 extends over 14 amino acids. Germline V gives CDR1 SGHRS, CDR2 YFSETQ. V lost 2 bases, J lost 8 bases, and 6 bases stayed unmatched. Here the CDR3 reads CASSFAGGGDEQFF. In nucleotides, the CDR3 is TGCGCCAGCAGCTTTGCGGGAGGCGGGGATGAGCAGTTCTTC.

The chain carries TRBV7-9 and TRBJ2-2, with TRBD1 matching 9 bases. The germline CDR1 and CDR2 sequences are SEHNR and FQNEAQ (reference sequence). Trimming removed 3 bases from V and 4 bases from J; junction bases left unmatched: 3. The CDR3 runs 15 residues. This CDR3 is CASSFVDRGTGELFF. CDR3 in DNA: TGTGCCAGCAGCTTTGTGGACAGGGGCACCGGGGAGCTGTTTTTT.